Included here is one TCR beta chain sequence, with context. V shed 3 bases and J 5 bases; nucleotides not matched to a gene: 5. CDR1 and CDR2 (germline): SGHNT, YYREEE (reference sequence). This CDR3 region has 16 residues. Sequencing was performed with immunoSEQ multiplex PCR; in TCRdb, only in-frame clones are kept and a portion is missing. Of roughly 45,000 clones in the sample, around 63% were seen once. This entry is derived from a study of radiotherapy plus CTLA-4 blockade in lung cancer. The chain links TRBV5-4 to TRBJ1-6; 10 bases are a match to TRBD1. This receptor was taken from a human donor with non-small cell lung cancer who had a partial response to radiotherapy plus ipilimumab. The sample consisted of peripheral blood, taken from a patient treated with radiotherapy plus ipilimumab. The CDR3 bases are TGTGCCAGCAGCTCACGGGACAGGGGAAATAATTCACCCCTCCACTTT. It specifies CASSSRDRGNNSPLHF.